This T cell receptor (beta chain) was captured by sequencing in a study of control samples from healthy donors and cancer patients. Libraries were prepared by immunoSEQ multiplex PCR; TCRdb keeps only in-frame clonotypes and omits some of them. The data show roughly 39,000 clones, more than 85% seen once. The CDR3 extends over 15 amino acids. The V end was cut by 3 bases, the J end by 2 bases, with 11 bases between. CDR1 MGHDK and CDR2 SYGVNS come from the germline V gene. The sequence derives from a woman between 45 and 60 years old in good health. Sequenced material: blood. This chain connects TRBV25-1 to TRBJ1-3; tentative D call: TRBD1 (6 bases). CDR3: CASSDPAGAGNTIYF. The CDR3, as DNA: TGTGCCAGCAGTGATCCGGCAGGGGCTGGAAACACCATATATTTT.